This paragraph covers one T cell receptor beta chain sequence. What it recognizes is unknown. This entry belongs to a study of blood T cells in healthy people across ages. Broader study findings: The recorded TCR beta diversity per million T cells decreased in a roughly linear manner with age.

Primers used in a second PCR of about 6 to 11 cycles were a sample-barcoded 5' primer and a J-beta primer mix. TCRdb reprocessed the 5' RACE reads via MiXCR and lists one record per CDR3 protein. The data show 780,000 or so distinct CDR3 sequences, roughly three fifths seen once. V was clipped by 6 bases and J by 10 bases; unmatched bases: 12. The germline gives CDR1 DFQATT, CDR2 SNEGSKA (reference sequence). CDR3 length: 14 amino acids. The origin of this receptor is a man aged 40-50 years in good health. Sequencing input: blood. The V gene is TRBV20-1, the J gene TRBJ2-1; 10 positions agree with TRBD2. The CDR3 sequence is CSAGGLAGVNEQFF. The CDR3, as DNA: TGCAGTGCCGGGGGGCTAGCGGGAGTAAACGAGCAGTTCTTC.